The present entry profiles one TCR beta chain with its context. MiXCR, applied by TCRdb to the 5' RACE reads, yields one record per CDR3 protein. The data show 500,000 or so distinct CDR3 sequences, 14% seen once. The CDR3 sequence is 14 residues long. The V end was cut by 0 bases, the J end by 6 bases, with 8 bases between. CDR1 is ENHRY and CDR2 is SYGVKD in the germline V gene. This specimen comes from a study of identical twins. Another study also made use of these data, one on yellow fever vaccine responses in identical twins.

The sequenced sample was CD4+ T cells sorted from blood. The J gene is TRBJ2-2, the V gene TRBV10-3; no firm D call. This sequence originates from a young woman in good health. CDR3 loop: CAISESSQSGELFF. The DNA for the CDR3 is TGTGCCATCAGTGAGTCTAGCCAATCCGGGGAGCTGTTTTTT.